This TCR beta chain stems from a study of blood T cells in healthy people across ages (dated by TCRdb to the mid-2010s). With respect to the entire study: Template switching captured roughly one uniquely barcoded TCR beta cDNA molecule per two T cells in model experiments. For two donors (one aged 18 to 30 and one aged 80 or older), the study analyzed two additional independent replicas of 1 million unique cDNA reads from the same blood draw. To track age-related changes in TCR beta repertoire diversity, the study relied on deep sequencing normalized with unique cDNA molecular identifiers. The donors were split into four age groups: young (average 16 years), middle-aged (39), aged (62) and long-lived (roughly 86).

Study-wide findings and limitations: Since profiling was done on bulk unsorted PBMCs, naive and antigen-experienced compartments could not be conclusively compared. Observed TCR beta diversity correlated strongly with the percentage of naive T cells measured by flow cytometry. Compared with the aged group, the long-lived group had more naive CD4+ T cells, fewer expanded clones and increased TCR diversity, a pattern suggesting age selection. As age increased, observed TCR beta diversity per million T cells dropped in a roughly linear way, and a significant reduction was already evident by age around 41. The CMV infection status of donors was not known, potentially confounding age-related changes in expanded clonotypes. Estimates of total diversity from one million sequenced T cells were regarded as lower bounds and underestimates.

Systemically healthy Caucasian individuals from Russia, over 30 in total and aged roughly 6 to 95 years, were included as donors. Each donor gave about 9.7 milliliters of peripheral blood, drawn into EDTA-treated Vacutainer tubes. Ficoll-Paque density-gradient centrifugation was used to isolate PBMCs, with at least 7 million per sample. Trizol reagent was used to extract total RNA from the PBMCs, yielding at least 6 micrograms per sample. For every donor, an aliquot of PBMCs went through flow cytometry to measure the percentages of naive CD45RAhigh/CD27high T cells. This clonotype was observed many times. Its antigen target is currently unknown. Per-base quality was not reported, and no clone a single base away is much larger than it. Libraries were constructed by 5' RACE. TCRdb shows the sequencer as Illumina HiSeq 2500. A second roughly 7 to 11 cycle PCR used a sample-barcoded 5' primer and a J-beta primer mix. A unique molecular identifier was introduced onto each TCR beta cDNA molecule by a template-switch 5' adaptor carrying 12 random nucleotides. At least 3 million CDR3-containing paired-end reads were obtained from each sample. First-strand cDNA synthesis was performed from all RNA using the Mint cDNA synthesis kit, with priming by a TRBC-specific oligonucleotide. Following uracil-DNA glycosylase treatment, all cDNA underwent a first 18-cycle PCR with the universal primers M1SS and BC2_uni_R. The authors processed their data as follows. For normalization, 1 million high-quality reads were randomly selected from each sample, with every read carrying a distinct molecular identifier. Reads sharing molecular identifiers were discarded rather than binned into consensus sequences. MiTCR, set to a Q25 quality threshold and the strictest error-elimination algorithm, was used for CDR3 identification, clonotype clustering and error correction. A nonparametric unseen species model with Euler transformation was used to estimate a lower bound on total TCR beta diversity. The public reads were run again by TCRdb, first through fastp at Q25 and then through MiXCR, and only productive beta chains were kept. Entries are consolidated by CDR3 protein sequence, retaining the most common genes and DNA. Here the V and J calls rest on TCRdb's processing, not on the authors' analysis. The sample table shows about 780,000 distinct CDR3 sequences, and approximately 24% are seen once. The ten largest make up around 3% of the sample.

This sample also appeared in a second study, on T cells of mothers and their children. As the second study states: Donors were nine systemically healthy Caucasian individuals: three mothers and their six children. cDNA synthesis used all of the extracted RNA, with roughly 1.5 ug of RNA in each 15 ul reaction. In the second PCR, the M1S primer introduced both the sample barcodes and 2-4 random nucleotides. Over 8.5 million TCR beta CDR3 reads were obtained for each mother, and 2.7 million or so reads were obtained for each child. Thymic selection similarly shapes TCR recombination output in related and unrelated pairs, with minor effect from inherited differences. Related mother-child pairs always showed normalized repertoire overlap that was slightly higher than in unrelated mother-child pairs, though the difference was never significant. No persistent microchimeric T cell clones were found, with a detection sensitivity of approximately 100 clones per million clonotypes. To look for features that set related mother-child pairs apart from unrelated individuals, the researchers ran deep NGS to compare the TCR beta repertoires of mothers and children. Mothers averaged roughly 40 +/- 4 years of age and children averaged roughly 12 +/- 4 years. Libraries were sequenced on Illumina HiSeq 2000 with 100+100 nt paired-end reads after adapter ligation with NEBNext reagents. To prevent cross-contamination, the mother and child libraries were prepared one month apart and sequenced in separate runs. Each donor had between 500,000 and 2,000,000 distinct TCR beta clonotypes identified. Naive TCR beta clonotypes were estimated from low-frequency clonotypes matched to each donor's FACS-determined naive share, without sorting.

This sequence was found in a boy between 10 and 17 years old in good health. The sequencing sample was made of blood.

The DNA sequence reads TGTGCCAGCAGCACAAGGACAGGGGGCAATCAGCCCCAGCATTTT. It translates as CASSTRTGGNQPQHF. The chain employs TRBV6-5 and TRBJ1-5, and TRBD1 matches 9 of the central bases. Reading from cysteine to phenylalanine, the CDR3 counts 15 amino acids. Kept here is only the CDR3 DNA, which spans 45 bases and is read in frame from base 1. From the germline V gene, CDR1 is MNHEY and CDR2 is SVGAGI. V lost 6 bases and J lost 2 bases, and the count of bases not matched to a germline gene is 5.